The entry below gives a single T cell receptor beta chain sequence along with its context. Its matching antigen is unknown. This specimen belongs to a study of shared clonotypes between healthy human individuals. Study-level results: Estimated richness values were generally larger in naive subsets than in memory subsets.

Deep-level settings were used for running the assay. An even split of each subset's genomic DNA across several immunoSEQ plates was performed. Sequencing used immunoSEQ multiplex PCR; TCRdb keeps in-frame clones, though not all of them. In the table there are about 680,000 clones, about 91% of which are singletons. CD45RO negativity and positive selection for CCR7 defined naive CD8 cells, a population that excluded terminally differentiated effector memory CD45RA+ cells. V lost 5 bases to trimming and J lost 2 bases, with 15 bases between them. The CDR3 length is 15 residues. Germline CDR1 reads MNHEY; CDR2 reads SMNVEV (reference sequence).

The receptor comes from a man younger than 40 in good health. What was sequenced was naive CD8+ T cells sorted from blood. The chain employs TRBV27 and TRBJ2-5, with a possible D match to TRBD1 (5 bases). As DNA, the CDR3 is TGTGCCAGCAGTAATGCTGGGGCGATACAAGAGACCCAGTACTTC. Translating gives CASSNAGAIQETQYF.